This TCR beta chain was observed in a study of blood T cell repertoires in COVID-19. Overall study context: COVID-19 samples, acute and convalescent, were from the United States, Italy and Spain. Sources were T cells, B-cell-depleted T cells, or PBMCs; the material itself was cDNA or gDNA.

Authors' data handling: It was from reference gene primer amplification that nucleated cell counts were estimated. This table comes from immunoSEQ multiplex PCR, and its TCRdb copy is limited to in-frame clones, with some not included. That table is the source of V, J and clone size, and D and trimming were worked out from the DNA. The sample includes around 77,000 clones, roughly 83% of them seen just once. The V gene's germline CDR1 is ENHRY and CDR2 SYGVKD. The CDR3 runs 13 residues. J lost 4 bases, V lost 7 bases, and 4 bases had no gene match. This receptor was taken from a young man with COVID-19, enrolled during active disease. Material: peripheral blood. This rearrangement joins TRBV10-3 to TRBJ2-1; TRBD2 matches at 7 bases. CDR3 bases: TGTGCCATCAATCCGGGAGGTTACAATGAGCAGTTCTTC. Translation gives CAINPGGYNEQFF.